Listed below are T cell receptor beta chains from one sample, sequenced in a study of cytomegalovirus exposure and HLA in healthy donors. Clones were read by immunoSEQ multiplex PCR, and TCRdb kept only the in-frame ones, dropping some. The sample has 95,000 to 150,000 clones; the top ten hold 3% to 4.5%. The sequencing input was PBMCs. The receptors derive from a man aged 18 to 35 in good health and CMV-seronegative. CDR3s include the opening cysteine and the closing phenylalanine or tryptophan. D genes are given only for firm matches.

v_call: TRBV19
j_call: TRBJ2-2
d_call: TRBD1
cdr3_aa: CASSADRAGELFF
cdr3_nt: TGTGCCAGTAGTGCGGACAGGGCCGGGGAGCTGTTTTTT

v_call: TRBV4-1
j_call: TRBJ1-3
d_call: NA
cdr3_aa: CASSQFMSSSGNTIYF
cdr3_nt: TGCGCCAGCAGCCAATTTATGTCGAGCTCTGGAAACACCATATATTTT

v_call: TRBV9
j_call: TRBJ2-1
d_call: NA
cdr3_aa: CASSVGGSYEQFF
cdr3_nt: TGTGCCAGCAGCGTAGGCGGTTCGTATGAGCAGTTCTTC

v_call: TRBV30
j_call: TRBJ1-5
d_call: NA
cdr3_aa: CAWREDRHDNQPQHF
cdr3_nt: TGTGCCTGGAGGGAAGACAGGCACGACAATCAGCCCCAGCATTTT

v_call: TRBV19
j_call: TRBJ1-1
d_call: TRBD1
cdr3_aa: CASSLGTGGVNTEAFF
cdr3_nt: TGTGCCAGTAGTCTGGGGACAGGGGGCGTGAACACTGAAGCTTTCTTT

v_call: TRBV19
j_call: TRBJ1-1
d_call: TRBD1
cdr3_aa: CASSLDRGETTEAFF
cdr3_nt: TGTGCCAGTAGTTTGGACAGGGGGGAGACCACTGAAGCTTTCTTT

v_call: TRBV7-9
j_call: TRBJ1-2
d_call: TRBD1
cdr3_aa: CASSLGQGYGYTF
cdr3_nt: TGTGCCAGCAGCTTGGGACAGGGGTATGGCTACACCTTC

v_call: TRBV7-3
j_call: TRBJ2-3
d_call: TRBD2
cdr3_aa: CASSVSSGGSTDTQYF
cdr3_nt: TGTGCCAGCAGCGTTTCTAGCGGGGGTAGCACAGATACGCAGTATTTT

v_call: TRBV10-2
j_call: TRBJ1-6
d_call: NA
cdr3_aa: CASRYQGPNSPLHF
cdr3_nt: TGCGCCAGCAGGTACCAGGGTCCTAATTCACCCCTCCACTTT

v_call: TRBV2
j_call: TRBJ1-2
d_call: NA
cdr3_aa: CASSDPGRTDGYTF
cdr3_nt: TGTGCCAGCAGTGACCCAGGGCGCACGGATGGCTACACCTTC

v_call: TRBV19
j_call: TRBJ2-2
d_call: TRBD1
cdr3_aa: CASRPDRGFVGELFF
cdr3_nt: TGTGCCAGTAGGCCGGACAGGGGGTTTGTCGGGGAGCTGTTTTTT

v_call: TRBV5-6
j_call: TRBJ2-1
d_call: NA
cdr3_aa: CASSWELVENEQFF
cdr3_nt: TGTGCCAGCAGCTGGGAGCTAGTTGAAAATGAGCAGTTCTTC

v_call: TRBV27
j_call: TRBJ2-1
d_call: TRBD2
cdr3_aa: CASSLSGMVGNEQFF
cdr3_nt: TGTGCCAGCAGTTTAAGCGGGATGGTCGGGAATGAGCAGTTCTTC

v_call: TRBV30
j_call: TRBJ1-2
d_call: NA
cdr3_aa: CAWNQADPRGYTF
cdr3_nt: TGTGCCTGGAACCAGGCAGACCCCCGGGGCTACACCTTC

v_call: TRBV28
j_call: TRBJ1-1
d_call: NA
cdr3_aa: CASSLRIQNEALF
cdr3_nt: TGTGCCAGCAGTTTACGCATACAAAACGAGGCTCTCTTT

v_call: TRBV27
j_call: TRBJ2-1
d_call: NA
cdr3_aa: CASSLSTGLGNEQFF
cdr3_nt: TGTGCCAGCAGTTTAAGCACAGGGTTGGGGAATGAGCAGTTCTTC

v_call: TRBV19
j_call: TRBJ1-5
d_call: NA
cdr3_aa: CASSLTGNQPQHF
cdr3_nt: TGTGCCAGTAGTTTAACAGGGAATCAGCCCCAGCATTTT

v_call: TRBV7-6
j_call: TRBJ2-7
d_call: TRBD1
cdr3_aa: CASSFQTGDEQYF
cdr3_nt: TGTGCCAGCAGCTTCCAGACAGGGGACGAGCAGTACTTC

v_call: TRBV6-1
j_call: TRBJ1-2
d_call: TRBD1
cdr3_aa: CASSEWTGSGYTF
cdr3_nt: TGTGCCAGCAGTGAATGGACAGGGTCTGGCTACACCTTC

v_call: TRBV7-8
j_call: TRBJ1-1
d_call: TRBD1
cdr3_aa: CASSYPGGLSTEAFF
cdr3_nt: TGTGCCAGCAGCTATCCAGGGGGGCTGAGCACTGAAGCTTTCTTT

v_call: TRBV10-1
j_call: TRBJ2-1
d_call: TRBD2
cdr3_aa: CASRGLAEGGEQFF
cdr3_nt: TGCGCCAGCAGGGGACTAGCAGAAGGGGGTGAGCAGTTCTTC

v_call: TRBV7-8
j_call: TRBJ1-1
d_call: TRBD1
cdr3_aa: CASSLEGGQGALRNTEAFF
cdr3_nt: TGTGCCAGCAGCTTAGAGGGGGGACAGGGGGCTCTTAGGAACACTGAAGCTTTCTTT

v_call: TRBV25-1
j_call: TRBJ1-2
d_call: NA
cdr3_aa: CASRGTITGFGYTF
cdr3_nt: TGTGCCAGCAGGGGAACTATAACAGGGTTTGGCTACACCTTC

v_call: TRBV7-9
j_call: TRBJ2-3
d_call: NA
cdr3_aa: CASSRLGADTQYF
cdr3_nt: TGTGCCAGCAGCCGTTTGGGCGCAGATACGCAGTATTTT

v_call: TRBV19
j_call: TRBJ2-2
d_call: TRBD1
cdr3_aa: CASRGTGNTGELFF
cdr3_nt: TGTGCCAGTAGGGGGACAGGGAACACCGGGGAGCTGTTTTTT

v_call: TRBV12-5
j_call: TRBJ2-1
d_call: TRBD1
cdr3_aa: CASGPWTGPSYNEQFF
cdr3_nt: TGTGCTAGTGGTCCCTGGACAGGTCCTTCCTACAATGAGCAGTTCTTC

v_call: TRBV6-1
j_call: TRBJ2-5
d_call: NA
cdr3_aa: CASSGGETQYF
cdr3_nt: TGTGCCAGCAGTGGAGGAGAGACCCAGTACTTC

v_call: TRBV5-1
j_call: TRBJ1-1
d_call: NA
cdr3_aa: CASSPLEMNTEAFF
cdr3_nt: TGCGCCAGCAGCCCCCTGGAGATGAACACTGAAGCTTTCTTT

v_call: TRBV5-1
j_call: TRBJ2-5
d_call: NA
cdr3_aa: CASSLAGERAGETQYF
cdr3_nt: TGCGCCAGCAGCTTGGCGGGGGAACGGGCAGGAGAGACCCAGTACTTC

v_call: TRBV5-1
j_call: TRBJ1-2
d_call: TRBD1
cdr3_aa: CASSLEQGAIIYGYTF
cdr3_nt: TGCGCCAGCAGCTTGGAACAGGGGGCGATAATCTATGGCTACACCTTC

v_call: TRBV7-9
j_call: TRBJ2-3
d_call: TRBD2
cdr3_aa: CASSPGTSVKDTQYF
cdr3_nt: TGTGCCAGCAGCCCCGGGACTAGCGTGAAAGATACGCAGTATTTT

v_call: TRBV5-1
j_call: TRBJ1-5
d_call: NA
cdr3_aa: CASRAGEDQPQHF
cdr3_nt: TGCGCCAGCAGAGCGGGGGAGGATCAGCCCCAGCATTTT

v_call: TRBV4-1
j_call: TRBJ2-7
d_call: TRBD2
cdr3_aa: CASSQVLAGGNEQYF
cdr3_nt: TGCGCCAGCAGCCAAGTGCTAGCGGGAGGGAACGAGCAGTACTTC

v_call: TRBV5-6
j_call: TRBJ2-7
d_call: TRBD2
cdr3_aa: CASSPGGNEQYF
cdr3_nt: TGTGCCAGCAGCCCCGGGGGGAACGAGCAGTACTTC

v_call: TRBV9
j_call: TRBJ2-2
d_call: TRBD2
cdr3_aa: CASSVDLREGPGAQLFF
cdr3_nt: TGTGCCAGCAGCGTAGATTTGCGGGAGGGCCCCGGGGCGCAGCTGTTTTTT

v_call: TRBV11-2
j_call: TRBJ1-2
d_call: NA
cdr3_aa: CASRSPGGGYGYTF
cdr3_nt: TGTGCCAGCAGATCACCGGGGGGCGGCTATGGCTACACCTTC

v_call: TRBV19
j_call: TRBJ2-3
d_call: TRBD1
cdr3_aa: CASTLTGGAPQDTQYF
cdr3_nt: TGTGCCAGTACTCTGACAGGGGGCGCTCCCCAAGATACGCAGTATTTT

v_call: TRBV6-5
j_call: TRBJ1-1
d_call: NA
cdr3_aa: CASSYVFDTEAFF
cdr3_nt: TGTGCCAGCAGTTACGTCTTCGACACTGAAGCTTTCTTT

v_call: TRBV7-2
j_call: TRBJ2-7
d_call: TRBD2
cdr3_aa: CASSLTTSGSVSSYEQYF
cdr3_nt: TGTGCCAGCAGCTTAACGACTAGCGGGAGCGTTAGCTCCTACGAGCAGTACTTC

v_call: TRBV7-8
j_call: TRBJ1-5
d_call: NA
cdr3_aa: CASSLEGQSNQPQHF
cdr3_nt: TGTGCCAGCAGCTTAGAGGGGCAGAGCAATCAGCCCCAGCATTTT

v_call: TRBV14
j_call: TRBJ2-3
d_call: NA
cdr3_aa: CASSHGGPTDTQYF
cdr3_nt: TGTGCCAGCAGCCACGGGGGGCCCACAGATACGCAGTATTTT

v_call: TRBV5-1
j_call: TRBJ2-4
d_call: NA
cdr3_aa: CASTMAPRPEGKNIQYF
cdr3_nt: TGCGCCAGCACCATGGCCCCCCGACCTGAGGGCAAAAACATTCAGTACTTC

v_call: TRBV11-3
j_call: TRBJ2-3
d_call: NA
cdr3_aa: CASSPSGGPDTQYF
cdr3_nt: TGTGCCAGCAGCCCCTCGGGGGGCCCGGATACGCAGTATTTT

v_call: TRBV30
j_call: TRBJ2-2
d_call: NA
cdr3_aa: CAWSVGVSSANTGELFF
cdr3_nt: TGTGCCTGGAGTGTAGGAGTGAGCAGCGCGAACACCGGGGAGCTGTTTTTT

v_call: TRBV9
j_call: TRBJ2-2
d_call: TRBD2
cdr3_aa: CASSVELAGTGELFF
cdr3_nt: TGTGCCAGCAGCGTAGAGCTAGCGGGGACCGGGGAGCTGTTTTTT

v_call: TRBV6-5
j_call: TRBJ2-1
d_call: NA
cdr3_aa: CASSYGGNEQFF
cdr3_nt: TGTGCCAGCAGTTACGGAGGGAATGAGCAGTTCTTC

v_call: TRBV6-5
j_call: TRBJ1-1
d_call: NA
cdr3_aa: CASSLGLGNTEAFF
cdr3_nt: TGTGCCAGCAGTCTAGGACTTGGGAACACTGAAGCTTTCTTT

v_call: TRBV11-2
j_call: TRBJ1-1
d_call: NA
cdr3_aa: CASSLDLNTEAFF
cdr3_nt: TGTGCCAGCAGCTTAGACTTGAACACTGAAGCTTTCTTT

v_call: TRBV7-6
j_call: TRBJ2-7
d_call: NA
cdr3_aa: CASSPMGGGYEQYF
cdr3_nt: TGTGCCAGCAGCCCCATGGGTGGAGGCTACGAGCAGTACTTC

v_call: TRBV18
j_call: TRBJ2-1
d_call: NA
cdr3_aa: CASSPQEGTYNEQFF
cdr3_nt: TGTGCCAGCTCACCACAGGAGGGGACCTACAATGAGCAGTTCTTC

v_call: TRBV5-1
j_call: TRBJ2-3
d_call: NA
cdr3_aa: CASSFETKGDTQYF
cdr3_nt: TGCGCCAGCAGCTTCGAGACCAAGGGGGATACGCAGTATTTT

v_call: TRBV7-2
j_call: TRBJ2-2
d_call: TRBD1
cdr3_aa: CASSPYRGQSTGELFF
cdr3_nt: TGTGCCAGCAGCCCGTACAGGGGTCAGAGCACCGGGGAGCTGTTTTTT

v_call: TRBV4-1
j_call: TRBJ2-2
d_call: NA
cdr3_aa: CASTTLLTEGTGELFF
cdr3_nt: TGCGCCAGCACGACCCTTCTCACGGAGGGTACCGGGGAGCTGTTTTTT

v_call: TRBV6-1
j_call: TRBJ2-3
d_call: NA
cdr3_aa: CASSYLTDTQYF
cdr3_nt: TGTGCCAGCAGTTATCTAACAGATACGCAGTATTTT

v_call: TRBV15
j_call: TRBJ2-1
d_call: NA
cdr3_aa: CATSRDLSGKQFF
cdr3_nt: TGTGCCACCAGCAGAGATCTGTCGGGAAAGCAGTTCTTC

v_call: TRBV6-5
j_call: TRBJ2-7
d_call: TRBD2
cdr3_aa: CASSYLAGVYEQYF
cdr3_nt: TGTGCCAGCAGTTACCTAGCGGGGGTCTACGAGCAGTACTTC